The source of this T cell receptor beta chain is a study of identical twins. The study's findings and limits: Partial confounding of zero-insertion analyses by invariant MAIT and iNKT cells was possible.

A note on this clonotype: Its antigen remains unidentified.

The authors used template switching to add a universal primer site and gave cDNA unique molecular identifiers. TCRdb re-analysed the 5' RACE reads in MiXCR, keeping a single row per CDR3 protein. The data show approximately 890,000 distinct CDR3 sequences, around an eighth seen once. With no exceptions, donors were healthy Caucasians. This sample was also put to use in a study of yellow fever vaccine responses in identical twins.

This sequence originates from a woman aged 18-29 years in good health. The sample consisted of PBMCs.

This CDR3 reads CSANRGTYEQYV. The DNA of the CDR3 is TGCAGTGCTAACAGGGGGACCTACGAGCAGTACGTC. V gene TRBV20-1 combines with J gene TRBJ2-7; 8 positions match TRBD1. Germline V gene sequence: CDR1 DFQATT, CDR2 SNEGSKA (reference sequence). This CDR3 is 12 amino acids long. The J segment lost 2 bases and the V segment lost 4 bases, leaving 1 base of the junction unmatched.